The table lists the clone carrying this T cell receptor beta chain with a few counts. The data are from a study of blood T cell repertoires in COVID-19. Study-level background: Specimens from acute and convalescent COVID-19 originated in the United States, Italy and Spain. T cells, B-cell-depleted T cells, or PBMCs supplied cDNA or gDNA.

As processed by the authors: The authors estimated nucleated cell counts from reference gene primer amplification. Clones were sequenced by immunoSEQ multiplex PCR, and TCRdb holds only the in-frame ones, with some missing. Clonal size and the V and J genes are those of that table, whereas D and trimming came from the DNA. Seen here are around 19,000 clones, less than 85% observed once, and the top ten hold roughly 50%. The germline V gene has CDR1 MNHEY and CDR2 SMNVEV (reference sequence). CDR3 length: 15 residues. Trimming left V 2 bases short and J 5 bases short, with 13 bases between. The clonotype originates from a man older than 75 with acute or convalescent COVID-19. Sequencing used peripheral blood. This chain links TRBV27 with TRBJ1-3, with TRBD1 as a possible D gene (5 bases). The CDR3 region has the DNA TGTGCCAGCAGTTTAACAGGCACCTCAAGAAACACCATATATTTT. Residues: CASSLTGTSRNTIYF.